This entry describes one T cell receptor beta chain. Adults of Caucasian background living in Nashville, Tennessee made up all donors. The junction had 1 base not matched to a gene; V was cut back by 3 bases and J by 5 bases. Germline loops: CDR1 LGHNT, CDR2 FRNRAP. The CDR3 spans 13 residues. This entry is derived from a study of shared clonotypes between healthy human individuals. Across the whole study: A couple of women and a few men aged 18 to 49 made up the donors.

Assay execution took place at the deep level. The method was immunoSEQ multiplex PCR; TCRdb's version includes in-frame clones alone and lacks a portion of them. The data show some 700,000 clones, less than 95% seen once. Specimen: memory CD8+ T cells from PBMCs. Specified subset: CD45RO+ cells pooled with CCR7-negative TemRA cells. This sequence joins TRBV12-5 and TRBJ2-7; 10 bases map to TRBD1. The receptor comes from a man between 18 and 29 years old in good health. Some clones in this sample may be carry-over from other donors' samples. The CDR3 protein is CASGFDRGHEQYF. CDR3 bases: TGTGCTAGTGGTTTCGACAGGGGGCACGAGCAGTACTTC.